A single sample gave rise to the 20 T cell receptor beta chains below, sequenced in a study of T cells in Graves' hyperthyroidism and ophthalmopathy. Amplification of TCR beta CDR3 regions used RNA as the template. First-round RT-PCR targeting the TCR CDR3 was performed with the HTBI primer set. TCRdb fed the multiplex PCR reads into MiXCR, producing one record per CDR3 protein. In the table there are 540,000 or so distinct CDR3 sequences, 46% of which are singletons. The sequenced sample consisted of peripheral blood or thyroid tissue (not recorded which). Receptors originate from an adult woman with Graves' disease, either hyperthyroidism or ophthalmopathy (not recorded which).

On this clonotype itself: One end of the junction varies from germline; a read error may be responsible. The CDR3 reads CASSQDSGRVDSYNSPLHF. As DNA, the CDR3 is TGCGCCAGCAGCCAAGATTCGGGCAGGGTTGACTCCTATAATTCACCCCTCCACTTT. The chain has TRBV25-1 and TRBJ1-6; weak D call: TRBD1 (5 bases). The CDR3 consists of 19 residues. In germline, CDR1 is MGHDK, CDR2 SYGVNS.

This clonotype was recorded at least ten times. The rearrangement uses TRBV14 and TRBJ1-1; D is unresolved. Germline V CDR1 and CDR2: SGHDN, FVKESK. V lost 4 bases and J 0 bases, leaving 12 bases between the germline ends. This CDR3 has 15 residues. In DNA form, the CDR3 reads TGTGCCAGCAGCCTTAAGGGAGGGTTGAACACTGAAGCTTTCTTT. Translated: CASSLKGGLNTEAFF.

The gene calls are TRBV29-1 and TRBJ2-6; 7 positions agree with TRBD1. Germline CDR1 and CDR2: SQVTM and ANQGSEA. The CDR3 totals 16 residues. J lost 0 bases, V lost 4 bases, and 6 bases had no gene match. The CDR3 nucleotides read TGCAGCGTTGCCGGGACAGCTTTCTCTGGGGCCAACGTCCTGACTTTC. It is translated as CSVAGTAFSGANVLTF.

The chain couples TRBV29-1 to TRBJ2-5, with 14 bases matching TRBD2. The V and J ends lost 3 bases and 5 bases, in that order; junction bases with no gene match: 8. Germline-derived CDR1 and CDR2 are SQVTM and ANQGSEA. The CDR3 sequence is 16 residues long. The CDR3 sequence is CSVDLGLAGGWETQYF. The CDR3 coding sequence is TGCAGCGTTGATCTCGGACTAGCGGGGGGTTGGGAGACCCAGTACTTC.

This chain joins TRBV19 and TRBJ2-7, with TRBD2 matching 7 bases. Germline CDR1 reads LNHDA; CDR2 reads SQIVND (reference sequence). The CDR3 contains 15 residues. V dropped 9 bases and J dropped 5; count of bases not matched to a gene: 16. CDR3 amino acids: CASSSAPSGQNEQYF. CDR3 DNA: TGTGCCAGCAGCTCGGCCCCTAGCGGCCAAAACGAGCAGTACTTC. The full variable domain, rest sourced from reference TRBV19 and TRBJ2-7, is DGGITQSPKYLFRKEGQNVTLSCEQNLNHDAMYWYRQDPGQGLRLIYYSQIVNDFQKGDIAEGYSVSREKKESFPLTVTSAQKNPTAFYLCASSSAPSGQNEQYFGPGTRLTVT.

The genes are TRBV7-2 and TRBJ2-5, with D perhaps TRBD2 (6 bases). CDR1 SGHTA and CDR2 FQGNSA come from the germline V gene. V was cut by 5 bases and J by 5 bases, with 15 bases left in between. The CDR3 has 14 amino acids. In nucleotides, the CDR3 is TGTGCCAGCAGCCCACGGGCGGGGAGCGAGACCCAGTACTTC. Amino acid sequence: CASSPRAGSETQYF. The whole variable domain, filled in from reference TRBV7-2 and TRBJ2-5, reads GAGVSQSPSNKVTEKGKDVELRCDPISGHTALYWYRQSLGQGLEFLIYFQGNSAPDKSGLPSDRFSAERTGGSVSTLTIQRTQQEDSAVYLCASSPRAGSETQYFGPGTRLLVL.

The CDR3 reads CATGDRGQYTIYF. The CDR3 DNA reads as TGTGCCACGGGGGACAGGGGGCAATACACCATATATTTT. The chain is built from TRBV12-3 or TRBV12-4 and TRBJ1-3, with 12 nucleotides matching TRBD1. The CDR3 loop spans 13 amino acids. The V gene end was trimmed by 10 bases and the J gene end by 8 bases; junction bases not matched to a gene: 6.

This clonotype was detected ten times or more. The rearrangement joins TRBV7-9 to TRBJ1-1; D may be TRBD1 (6 bases). Germline loops: CDR1 SEHNR, CDR2 FQNEAQ (reference sequence). V was cut by 4 bases and J by 4 bases, with 13 bases left in between. The CDR3 contains 14 residues. Here the CDR3 DNA reads TGTGCCAGCAGCTCACAGGACAGTTCCACTGAAGCTTTCTTT. It yields the protein CASSSQDSSTEAFF.

The V gene is TRBV7-9, the J gene TRBJ1-2; D is undetermined. CDR3 length: 15 residues. V was shortened by 5 bases and J by 5 bases, with 18 bases between the two germline ends. Per germline, CDR1 SEHNR and CDR2 FQNEAQ (reference sequence). The CDR3: CASSPSSEQRYGYTF. CDR3 sequence (DNA): TGTGCCAGCAGCCCCAGCAGTGAACAAAGATATGGCTACACCTTC.

Many counts were recorded for this clonotype. V is TRBV10-3 and J is TRBJ1-4; the D is unclear. The germline V gene has CDR1 ENHRY and CDR2 SYGVKD. This CDR3 has 14 residues. V gave up 2 bases and J gave up 6 bases, with 10 bases separating them. This CDR3 reads CAISEPGRDEKLFF. CDR3 sequence (DNA): TGTGCCATCAGTGAGCCCGGGAGGGATGAAAAACTGTTTTTT.

This rearrangement joins TRBV7-9 to TRBJ1-3; D is unresolved. Between the trimmed V and J ends, which lost 6 bases and 11 bases, there was a span of 8 bases. This CDR3 has 10 amino acids. Germline V CDR1 and CDR2: SEHNR, FQNEAQ (reference sequence). In DNA, the CDR3 is TGTGCCAGCAGTCTGAGCTCCATATATTTT. Translating it yields CASSLSSIYF.

This clonotype was seen just once. This rearrangement joins TRBV5-1 to TRBJ1-4, with D unresolved. The CDR3 totals 15 residues. The germline V and J ends were trimmed by 0 bases and 0 bases, with 6 bases remaining between them. Germline V CDR1 and CDR2: SGHRS, YFSETQ. The CDR3, as DNA: TGCGCCAGCAGCTTGGGGGGATCAACTAATGAAAAACTGTTTTTT. It is translated as CASSLGGSTNEKLFF. Drawing the rest from reference TRBV5-1 and TRBJ1-4, the complete variable domain is KAGVTQTPRYLIKTRGQQVTLSCSPISGHRSVSWYQQTPGQGLQFLFEYFSETQRNKGNFPGRFSGRQFSNSRSEMNVSTLELGDSALYLCASSLGGSTNEKLFFGSGTQLSVL.

The CDR3: CASSGEGSTYGYTF. The CDR3 DNA reads TGTGCCAGCAGTGGTGAGGGTTCGACCTATGGCTACACCTTC. This sequence joins TRBV2 and TRBJ1-2; D gene ambiguous. The V gene lost 4 bases and the J gene lost 4 bases, with 13 bases spanning the gap. The CDR3 consists of 14 residues. CDR1 is SNHLY and CDR2 is FYNNEI in the germline V gene.

V usage is TRBV28 and J usage is TRBJ1-5; a weak D match, TRBD1 (5 bases). V gave up 3 bases and J gave up 6 bases, with 12 bases separating them. Germline values: CDR1 MDHEN, CDR2 SYDVKM. The CDR3 sequence is 14 residues long. The CDR3, as DNA: TGTGCCAGCAGTTTTGCGGGACGGATTCAGCCCCAGCATTTT. It is translated as CASSFAGRIQPQHF.

The V and J genes are TRBV29-1 and TRBJ2-7, with unresolved D. CDR3 length: 13 amino acids. Trimming pared 0 bases from V and 0 bases from J, leaving 6 bases between. From germline, CDR1 is SQVTM and CDR2 ANQGSEA. CDR3 protein: CSVEDPLSYEQYF. CDR3 nucleotide sequence: TGCAGCGTTGAAGACCCACTCTCCTACGAGCAGTACTTC.

The V gene is TRBV20-1, the J gene TRBJ1-5, with D maybe TRBD1 (6 bases). CDR1 is DFQATT, CDR2 SNEGSKA, per germline (reference sequence). The CDR3 has 19 amino acids. V lost 3 bases to trimming and J lost 1 base, with 25 bases between them. For the CDR3, the DNA is TGCAGTGCTAGGGGCCCCGCCAGGACAGAGGGCGGGAGCAATCAGCCCCAGCATTTT. It is translated as CSARGPARTEGGSNQPQHF.

Remarks on this clonotype: Just one base apart from a much larger clone, this may be a read error. The chain combines TRBV6-1 with TRBJ1-1; no reliable D call. Germline values: CDR1 MNHNS, CDR2 SASEGT. This CDR3 has 15 residues. CDR3 nucleotide sequence: TGTGCCGGCAGCCCCCCCAGATTCCCCCCAACTGAAGCTTTCTTT. Protein sequence: CAGSPPRFPPTEAFF.

This clonotype was picked up many times. V and J are TRBV6-5 and TRBJ1-6, with D maybe TRBD1 (5 bases). The CDR3 consists of 14 residues. CDR1 and CDR2 from the germline V gene are MNHEY and SVGAGI. V lost 5 bases, J lost 4 bases, and 9 bases lay in between. DNA of the CDR3: TGTGCCAGCAGTAGGACACGGTATAATTCACCCCTCCACTTT. It codes for CASSRTRYNSPLHF.

This chain connects TRBV29-1 to TRBJ2-7; D is possibly TRBD2 (7 bases). CDR1 is SQVTM and CDR2 is ANQGSEA in the germline V gene. V lost 7 bases to trimming and J lost 1 base, with 17 bases between them. This CDR3 is built from 14 residues. CDR3 protein: CSAGGSGASYEQYF. The CDR3 nucleotides read TGCAGCGCCGGGGGGTCAGGGGCTTCCTACGAGCAGTACTTC.

The chain uses TRBV14 and TRBJ1-1; no clear D gene. The germline V gene has CDR1 SGHDN and CDR2 FVKESK. Trimming removed 4 bases at V and 3 bases at J, with 18 bases between. The CDR3 totals 16 residues. The chain's CDR3 is CASSPTRGGTHTEAFF. CDR3 nucleotides: TGTGCCAGCAGCCCTACCCGGGGTGGTACACACACTGAAGCTTTCTTT.